This T cell receptor (beta chain) was observed in a study of T-cell memory formation after mild COVID-19 (dated by TCRdb to the early 2020s). Background on the whole study: Most TCR sequence clusters were specific to one of the two donors. Longitudinal TCRalpha and TCRbeta repertoire sequencing tracked T-cell clones expanding and contracting after mild COVID-19 in a couple of donors. Two young, previously healthy adult volunteers made up the cohort, one male and one female.

CDR3 length: 16 amino acids, cysteine to phenylalanine. Kept here is only the CDR3 DNA, which spans 48 bases and is read in frame from base 1. From the germline V gene, CDR1 is KGHDR and CDR2 is SFDVKD. From V the trimming removes 4 bases and from J it removes 4 bases, while the gene matches leave 7 bases of the junction unaccounted for. Points the paper makes about the study in general: Some responding clones were detected in pre-infection memory, suggesting pre-existing cross-reactive memory T cells joined the SARS-CoV-2 response. The study covered only a couple of mild cases, and larger cohorts including severe cases with pre-infection samples were considered necessary. Contracting CD4+ clones turned up mainly in the CM and EM memory subsets, whereas EMRA was where CD8+ clones were enriched. From day 15 to 85, contracting clones showed balanced CD4/CD8 phenotypes, whereas a second wave of clones that expanded from day 15 to 37 leaned towards CD4+. The second-wave clones that peaked on day 37 were not confirmed to be SARS-CoV-2 specific.

Ficoll-Paque density gradient centrifugation was used to isolate PBMCs. This clonotype was detected a few times. The antigen it binds to is not known. No base quality information exists; no much larger clone differs at one position. This sample was sequenced with an Illumina NovaSeq 6000. TCRalpha and TCRbeta cDNA libraries were constructed by 5'RACE with constant-segment primers, with sample barcodes and unique molecular identifiers being introduced. Trizol reagent was used to extract RNA from every sample. Amplification of the libraries took two PCR steps, and the second step added a second sample barcode plus Illumina TruSeq adapters. The libraries were sequenced on an Illumina NovaSeq using 2 x 150 bp paired-end reads. In the source study's methods: Demultiplexing of reads and collapsing into UMI-guided consensus sequences were performed with migec v1.2.7. Using mixcr v2.1.11, UMI consensuses were aligned to TRA and TRB V and J templates and then assembled into clonotypes. Expanded or contracted clonotypes were those called significant by both edgeR and NoisET, with noise models trained on biological replicates. edgeR calls used a false discovery rate-adjusted p below 0.01 and a log2 fold-change threshold of 1. As an exploratory analysis of dynamics, max-normalized trajectories of the 1000 most abundant clonotypes were examined with PCA combined with hierarchical clustering. Separately sequenced CD4+ and CD8+ repertoires were used to assign a CD4 or CD8 phenotype to each responding clone. TCRdb reprocessed the public reads (quality trimming at Q25 with fastp, clone calling with MiXCR) and kept in-frame beta chains. Rows are unified per CDR3 protein, each entry keeping the most common DNA and genes. TCRdb assigned the V and J calls; the authors' analysis was not used. Recorded for this sample are 400,000 or so distinct CDR3 sequences; under 25% of them occurred a single time. About 12% of the sample goes to the ten largest clones.

The sequencing input was PBMCs or a T cell subset sorted from them (not recorded which). The rearrangement combines TRBV24-1 with TRBJ2-1, with TRBD2 identical over 9 junction bases. The source is an adult woman who had mild COVID-19 (a few samples of this study predate the infection). The sample titles of this study are shuffled in the database, so cell type and time point are left out; the donor was told from shared clones. The CDR3 sequence is CATSDRGLAGYNEQFF. The nucleotide sequence is TGTGCCACCAGTGACCGCGGGCTAGCGGGATACAATGAGCAGTTCTTC.